A selection of T cell receptor beta chains follows, all from one sample in a study of early T cells in non-severe SARS-CoV-2 infection. TCRdb processed the 5' RACE reads anew with MiXCR; each CDR3 protein has one entry. The repertoire holds under 140,000 distinct CDR3 sequences, with approximately 12% as singletons. The specimen comprised whole blood, sampled at baseline. These receptors originate from an adult who was a healthcare worker with PCR-confirmed SARS-CoV-2 infection or an uninfected control (not recorded which). Each CDR3 is given with its conserved first and last residue. The D gene is left open where the match is weak. The size field is filled for only some rows; it gives once, few, many or a size class.

many,TRBJ2-3,TRBV27,TRBD1,CASSWTGSTDTQYF,TGTGCCAGCAGTTGGACAGGGAGCACAGATACGCAGTATTTT
few,TRBJ1-1,TRBV18,-,CASSPPDLWGLTEAFF,TGTGCCAGCTCACCACCGGATCTGTGGGGGCTGACTGAAGCTTTCTTT
-,TRBJ2-5,TRBV28,-,CASEGIQETQYF,TGTGCCAGTGAGGGGATCCAAGAGACCCAGTACTTC
-,TRBJ1-2,TRBV5-1,TRBD1,CASSAGQNYGYTF,TGCGCCAGCAGCGCGGGACAGAACTATGGCTACACCTTC
few,TRBJ2-5,TRBV24-1,-,CATSEWGLRTTQYF,TGTGCCACCAGTGAATGGGGCTTGAGGACGACCCAGTACTTC
many,TRBJ2-1,TRBV7-9,TRBD1,CASSLGQGWNEQFF,TGTGCCAGCAGCTTAGGACAGGGTTGGAATGAGCAGTTCTTC
few,TRBJ1-4,TRBV13,-,CASSPMGARKLFF,TGTGCCAGCAGCCCCATGGGAGCCCGAAAACTGTTTTTT
-,TRBJ1-4,TRBV7-3,-,CASSQGANEKLFF,TGTGCCAGCAGCCAAGGAGCTAATGAAAAACTGTTTTTT
-,TRBJ2-2,TRBV6-1,-,CASSEVRVPNTGELFF,TGTGCCAGCAGTGAAGTTAGGGTTCCGAACACCGGGGAGCTGTTTTTT
few,TRBJ2-3,TRBV9,TRBD2,CASSVGLGTIASTDTQYF,TGTGCCAGCAGCGTAGGGCTCGGGACTATCGCCAGCACAGATACGCAGTATTTT
few,TRBJ2-3,TRBV29-1,-,CSVRPFPGTPLFTDTQYF,TGCAGCGTTAGGCCCTTTCCCGGGACTCCTCTTTTCACAGATACGCAGTATTTT
-,TRBJ2-7,TRBV12-3/TRBV12-4,-,CASSKGRDPYEQYF,TGTGCCAGCAGCAAGGGACGGGACCCCTACGAGCAGTACTTC
many,TRBJ1-5,TRBV18,-,CASSPGAGNQPQHF,TGTGCCAGCTCACCAGGGGCCGGCAATCAGCCCCAGCATTTT
few,TRBJ1-2,TRBV12-3/TRBV12-4,TRBD1,CASSGRTGVYGYTF,TGTGCCAGCAGTGGAAGGACAGGGGTCTACGGCTACACCTTC
-,TRBJ2-3,TRBV5-1,TRBD2,CASSWWAGEADTQYF,TGCGCCAGCAGCTGGTGGGCGGGGGAAGCAGATACGCAGTATTTT
few,TRBJ1-1,TRBV25-1,TRBD1,CASSVGQGAVEAFF,TGTGCCAGCAGTGTCGGACAGGGGGCTGTTGAAGCTTTCTTT
few,TRBJ2-7,TRBV5-4,-,CASSLALLGVSYEQYF,TGTGCCAGCAGCTTGGCCCTCCTAGGAGTCTCCTACGAGCAGTACTTC
few,TRBJ2-1,TRBV7-2,-,CASAQGNEQFF,TGTGCCAGCGCGCAGGGCAATGAGCAGTTCTTC
many,TRBJ1-2,TRBV3-1,-,CASSHGGRDYGYTF,TGTGCCAGCAGCCACGGGGGCCGCGACTATGGCTACACCTTC
-,TRBJ2-7,TRBV25-1,TRBD2,CASSDAPGGRSYEQYF,TGTGCCAGCAGTGATGCCCCGGGGGGACGGAGCTACGAGCAGTACTTC
few,TRBJ2-3,TRBV4-1,TRBD2,CASSQDGTSGGTDTQYF,TGCGCCAGCAGCCAAGATGGTACTAGCGGGGGAACAGATACGCAGTATTTT
many,TRBJ1-2,TRBV12-3/TRBV12-4,TRBD1,CASSFGTGYGYTF,TGTGCCAGCAGTTTCGGGACAGGCTATGGCTACACCTTC
-,TRBJ2-5,TRBV5-5,TRBD1,CASSLGVDRAETQYF,TGTGCCAGCAGCTTAGGGGTGGACAGGGCAGAGACCCAGTACTTC
few,TRBJ2-3,TRBV5-6,-,CASSSQGGGRRDTQYF,TGTGCCAGCAGCTCCCAAGGGGGCGGGAGGAGAGATACGCAGTATTTT
-,TRBJ2-3,TRBV5-4,-,CASRRRGADTQYF,TGTGCCAGCCGGCGGAGGGGGGCAGATACGCAGTATTTT
many,TRBJ1-2,TRBV5-1,-,CASSRTYPGHQEGYTF,TGCGCCAGCAGCCGGACATACCCCGGCCATCAGGAGGGCTACACCTTC
many,TRBJ1-1,TRBV11-2,-,CASSLEYSEEAFF,TGTGCCAGCAGCTTAGAATACTCAGAAGAAGCTTTCTTT
-,TRBJ2-2,TRBV7-3,-,CPSSFSGRLLGGELFF,TGTCCCAGCAGCTTTTCGGGGCGCCTGTTGGGCGGGGAGCTGTTTTTT
-,TRBJ2-2,TRBV6-1,-,CASSERVNTGELFF,TGTGCCAGCAGTGAACGGGTGAACACCGGGGAGCTGTTTTTT
many,TRBJ1-3,TRBV20-1,-,CSARDSGRSLNTIYF,TGCAGTGCTAGAGATTCAGGCAGGTCGCTAAACACCATATATTTT
-,TRBJ1-1,TRBV28,TRBD1,CASSRGTVTEAFF,TGTGCCAGCAGCCGAGGGACAGTCACTGAAGCTTTCTTT
-,TRBJ2-3,TRBV11-2,-,CASSLVGPGTPYTDTQYF,TGTGCCAGCAGCTTAGTGGGTCCCGGGACACCATACACAGATACGCAGTATTTT
few,TRBJ2-7,TRBV20-1,TRBD2,CSAGPGGVYEQYF,TGCAGTGCTGGGCCGGGGGGAGTCTACGAGCAGTACTTC
-,TRBJ1-1,TRBV7-2,TRBD1,CASSRPGGGTEAFF,TGTGCCAGCAGCCGGCCAGGGGGCGGGACTGAAGCTTTCTTT
-,TRBJ2-7,TRBV27,TRBD1,CASSLSQRTGAYEQYF,TGTGCCAGCAGTTTATCTCAGAGGACAGGGGCATACGAGCAGTACTTC
many,TRBJ2-5,TRBV5-1,-,CASSFGRYQETQYF,TGCGCCAGCAGCTTCGGGCGATACCAAGAGACCCAGTACTTC
few,TRBJ1-5,TRBV12-3/TRBV12-4,-,CASSGENNQPQHF,TGTGCCAGCAGTGGGGAGAATAATCAGCCCCAGCATTTT
-,TRBJ2-3,TRBV14,-,CASSPQISVRAQYF,TGTGCCAGCAGCCCCCAAATTAGTGTACGGGCGCAGTATTTT
many,TRBJ2-1,TRBV7-3,-,CASSPGTSYNEQFF,TGTGCCAGCAGCCCCGGGACATCCTACAATGAGCAGTTCTTC
many,TRBJ2-3,TRBV7-2,TRBD2,CASSSQGGGYTDTQYF,TGTGCCAGCAGCTCTCAAGGCGGGGGGTACACAGATACGCAGTATTTT
few,TRBJ2-2,TRBV29-1,-,CSVEGPSGELFF,TGCAGCGTGGAAGGGCCCTCCGGGGAGCTGTTTTTT
many,TRBJ2-1,TRBV7-9,TRBD2,CASSLDGRERPNEQFF,TGTGCCAGCAGCTTAGATGGGCGGGAGCGGCCCAATGAGCAGTTCTTC
-,TRBJ2-1,TRBV4-2,TRBD2,CASRSTGGRYNEQFF,TGTGCCAGCAGGTCCACGGGGGGGCGGTACAATGAGCAGTTCTTC
-,TRBJ1-5,TRBV20-1,TRBD1,CSASTGSNQPQHF,TGCAGTGCTTCGACAGGGTCCAATCAGCCCCAGCATTTT
-,TRBJ2-1,TRBV4-1,-,CASSQATVGNEQFF,TGCGCCAGCAGCCAGGCCACGGTCGGGAATGAGCAGTTCTTC
-,TRBJ2-1,TRBV18,TRBD1,CASSPTGTGMYNEQFF,TGTGCCAGCTCACCAACCGGGACAGGGATGTACAATGAGCAGTTCTTC
few,TRBJ2-1,TRBV7-9,-,CASTRRGINEQFF,TGTGCCAGCACCCGACGAGGAATCAATGAGCAGTTCTTC
few,TRBJ2-2,TRBV12-5,-,CASGGGVNTGELFF,TGTGCTAGTGGAGGCGGGGTGAACACCGGGGAGCTGTTTTTT
-,TRBJ2-1,TRBV28,-,CASSPTSGYNEQFF,TGTGCCAGCAGTCCCACCAGCGGCTACAATGAGCAGTTCTTC
many,TRBJ2-1,TRBV2,-,CASSSPYNEQFF,TGTGCCAGCAGTTCACCGTACAATGAGCAGTTCTTC
few,TRBJ2-7,TRBV6-6,-,CASTQREIHEQYF,TGTGCCAGCACCCAGCGAGAGATCCACGAGCAGTACTTC
few,TRBJ2-7,TRBV5-1,TRBD1,CASSVDRATSYEQYF,TGCGCCAGCAGCGTGGACAGGGCTACCTCCTACGAGCAGTACTTC
few,TRBJ1-2,TRBV6-1,-,CASSELFRGASGYTF,TGTGCCAGCAGTGAACTTTTCAGGGGAGCATCAGGCTACACCTTC
-,TRBJ1-1,TRBV19,-,CASSMSYTTEAFF,TGTGCCAGTAGTATGAGCTACACCACTGAAGCTTTCTTT
many,TRBJ2-3,TRBV4-1,TRBD1,CASSQYHGTGGGTDTQYF,TGCGCCAGCAGCCAATACCATGGGACAGGGGGAGGCACAGATACGCAGTATTTT
-,TRBJ2-7,TRBV28,TRBD1,CASTGTGVSYEQYF,TGTGCCAGCACTGGGACAGGGGTCTCCTACGAGCAGTACTTC
-,TRBJ2-1,TRBV10-3,TRBD2,CAISRLADEQFF,TGTGCCATCAGCCGACTAGCGGATGAGCAGTTCTTC
few,TRBJ2-2,TRBV2,-,CASSVYGELFF,TGTGCCAGCAGTGTTTACGGGGAGCTGTTTTTT
many,TRBJ2-1,TRBV10-1,TRBD2,CASSESIAGSSYNEQFF,TGCGCCAGCAGTGAGTCGATAGCGGGATCCTCCTACAATGAGCAGTTCTTC
-,TRBJ1-2,TRBV6-5,-,CASSYNGDGAYGYTF,TGTGCCAGCAGCTATAATGGGGATGGAGCCTATGGCTACACCTTC